These 18 T cell receptor beta chains were sequenced from one sample in a study of blood T cell repertoires in COVID-19. TCRdb's table, derived via immunoSEQ multiplex PCR, lists solely in-frame clones and lacks some. The data show 250,000 or so clones, 70% to 90% seen once. The sequenced material came from peripheral blood. The receptors originated from a man in his sixties with acute or convalescent COVID-19.

The chain employs TRBV6-2 or TRBV6-3 and TRBJ2-1; D is ambiguous. Trimming pared 6 bases from V and 10 bases from J, leaving 19 bases between. The V gene's germline CDR1 is MNHEY and CDR2 SVGEGT. This CDR3 comprises 14 residues. The CDR3 DNA reads as TGTGCCAGCAGCTCAGCTGTATCTAGTGGCGAGCAGTTCTTC. Translation: CASSSAVSSGEQFF.

The V gene is TRBV30, the J gene TRBJ2-2; 7 bases are shared with TRBD1. CDR3 size: 14 residues. Germline V gene sequence: CDR1 GTSNPN, CDR2 SVGIG (reference sequence). V shed 4 bases, J shed 3 bases, and the junction held 5 bases outside the gene matches. The CDR3 is CAWNNRGDTGELFF. CDR3 bases: TGTGCCTGGAATAACAGGGGCGACACCGGGGAGCTGTTTTTT.

This rearrangement joins TRBV28 to TRBJ2-2; no reliable D call. Trimming stripped 6 bases from V and 5 bases from J, with 4 bases between. CDR1 MDHEN and CDR2 SYDVKM come from the germline V gene. The CDR3 runs 11 residues. As DNA, the CDR3 is TGTGCCAGCAGCCCAACCGGGGAGCTGTTTTTT. This encodes CASSPTGELFF.

The genes are TRBV4-1 and TRBJ2-4, with D possibly TRBD2 on 6 matching bases. The CDR3 length is 16 residues. V was cut by 1 base and J by 1 base, with 11 bases left in between. The V gene's germline CDR1 is MGHRA and CDR2 YSYEKL. This CDR3 reads CASSQGSGPAKNIQYF. CDR3 bases: TGCGCCAGCAGCCAAGGAAGCGGGCCGGCCAAAAACATTCAGTACTTC.

The chain recombines TRBV9 with TRBJ2-1; 7 positions match TRBD2. Trimming removed 4 bases from V and 7 bases from J; junction bases left unmatched: 8. Looked up from germline, CDR1 is SGDLS and CDR2 is YYNGEE. This CDR3 has 14 residues. DNA of the CDR3: TGTGCCAGCAGCTCCCTGGGGGAGGGGAATGAGCAGTTCTTC. Its translation: CASSSLGEGNEQFF. The entire variable domain, with the rest obtained from reference TRBV9 and TRBJ2-1, is as follows: DSGVTQTPKHLITATGQRVTLRCSPRSGDLSVYWYQQSLDQGLQFLIQYYNGEERAKGNILERFSAQQFPDLHSELNLSSLELGDSALYFCASSSLGEGNEQFFGPGTRLTVL.

The chain is built from TRBV28 and TRBJ1-3; 7 positions match TRBD1. This CDR3 comprises 16 residues. The trim removed 5 bases at V and 0 bases at J, leaving 7 bases unmatched. CDR1 and CDR2 (germline): MDHEN, SYDVKM. For the CDR3, the DNA is TGTGCCAGCAGTACGAACAGGGGTGACTCTGGAAACACCATATATTTT. Protein product: CASSTNRGDSGNTIYF.

The chain carries TRBV12-3 or TRBV12-4 and TRBJ2-5, with a tentative D call TRBD1 (5 bases). The V end was cut by 3 bases, the J end by 4 bases, with 9 bases between. The CDR3 consists of 13 residues. The CDR3 loop reads CASSLGQAETQYF. CDR3 bases: TGTGCCAGCAGTTTGGGGCAGGCAGAGACCCAGTACTTC.

The chain combines TRBV30 with TRBJ1-1; TRBD1 matches 7 bases. Trimming cost V 4 bases and J 4 bases; bases outside gene matches: 9. This CDR3 is 14 amino acids long. Germline CDR1 GTSNPN, CDR2 SVGIG (reference sequence). CDR3 residues: CAWNKGQGGTEAFF. The DNA for the CDR3 is TGTGCCTGGAATAAAGGGCAGGGGGGCACTGAAGCTTTCTTT.

The rearrangement uses TRBV7-9 and TRBJ2-7, with TRBD1 matching 11 bases. J lost 5 bases, V lost 4 bases, and 7 bases had no gene match. Germline loops: CDR1 SEHNR, CDR2 FQNEAQ (reference sequence). The CDR3 covers 15 residues. The CDR3 bases are TGTGCCAGCAGCTCCAAAGGGACAGGGGGGGACGAGCAGTACTTC. Translation: CASSSKGTGGDEQYF. The full variable domain, its missing parts supplied by reference TRBV7-9 and TRBJ2-7, is DTGVSQNPRHKITKRGQNVTFRCDPISEHNRLYWYRQTLGQGPEFLTYFQNEAQLEKSRLLSDRFSAERPKGSFSTLEIQRTEQGDSAMYLCASSSKGTGGDEQYFGPGTRLTVT.

This clone appeared once. DNA for the CDR3: TGTGCCAGCAGTTTATCCGGGACAGGCTATGGCTACACCTTC. Translated: CASSLSGTGYGYTF. This chain connects TRBV28 to TRBJ1-2, with TRBD1 matching over 8 bases. CDR3 length: 14 amino acids. Germline CDR1 MDHEN, CDR2 SYDVKM. V lost 1 base and J lost 4; bases outside the gene matches: 2.

The rearrangement links TRBV5-5 to TRBJ2-1; no clear D. V lost 2 bases to trimming and J lost 0 bases, with 15 bases between them. Germline CDR1 reads SGHKS; CDR2 reads YYEKEE (reference sequence). This CDR3 has 17 amino acids. The CDR3: CASSLKSLVSSYNEQFF. Written as DNA, the CDR3 is TGTGCCAGCAGCTTAAAATCTCTCGTCAGCTCCTACAATGAGCAGTTCTTC.

The V call is TRBV14, the J call TRBJ1-1; 7 positions agree with TRBD1. Looked up from germline, CDR1 is SGHDN and CDR2 is FVKESK. V trimming: 0 bases; J trimming: 0 bases; junction bases outside the gene matches: 4. This CDR3 has 16 amino acids. The CDR3: CASSQDRGIMNTEAFF. The CDR3 bases are TGTGCCAGCAGCCAAGACAGGGGGATTATGAACACTGAAGCTTTCTTT.

The genes are TRBV27 and TRBJ1-2, with TRBD1 as a possible D gene (5 bases). Trimming stripped 8 bases from V and 6 bases from J, with 19 bases between. The germline V gene has CDR1 MNHEY and CDR2 SMNVEV (reference sequence). The CDR3 has 14 amino acids. The CDR3 DNA follows: TGTGCCAGCGCGGAGGGATCGGGGCCAAATGGCTACACCTTC. Translation gives CASAEGSGPNGYTF.

This chain connects TRBV18 to TRBJ2-2, with TRBD1 matching over 7 bases. Losses at the gene ends were 4 bases for V and 3 bases for J; bases not matched to a gene: 8. Germline V gene sequence: CDR1 KGHSH, CDR2 LQKENI. CDR3 length equals 16 residues. This chain's CDR3 is CASSRDRVVDTGELFF. Written as DNA, the CDR3 is TGTGCCAGCTCACGTGACAGGGTCGTCGACACCGGGGAGCTGTTTTTT.

The V call is TRBV18, the J call TRBJ2-1, with D tentatively TRBD1 (6 bases). CDR3 length equals 18 residues. The germline V and J ends were trimmed by 2 bases and 5 bases, with 22 bases remaining between them. The V gene's germline CDR1 is KGHSH and CDR2 LQKENI. The CDR3 coding sequence is TGTGCCAGCTCACCAAGGTCTGGGGGCGTTGTTGGTGACAATGAGCAGTTCTTC. Encoded protein: CASSPRSGGVVGDNEQFF.

J is TRBJ2-7 and V is TRBV3-1 (or the pseudogene TRBV3-2), with D perhaps matching TRBD1 (6 bases). Trimming took off 3 bases at V and 5 bases at J, with 11 bases between the two ends. The germline gives CDR1 LGHDT, CDR2 YNNKEL (reference sequence). CDR3 length: 13 residues. CDR3 region: CASSQGQGNEQYF. The CDR3 region has the DNA TGTGCCAGCAGCCAGGGACAAGGGAACGAGCAGTACTTC.

The chain joins TRBV4-3 to TRBJ2-7; 7 nucleotides line up with TRBD1. This CDR3 comprises 16 residues. V lost 3 bases, J lost 0 bases, and 8 bases stayed unmatched. CDR1 and CDR2 (germline): LGHNA, YSLEER. Here the CDR3 DNA reads TGCGCCAGCAGCCACCAGGACAGGATTAGCTCCTACGAGCAGTACTTC. The encoded protein is CASSHQDRISSYEQYF.

In DNA form, the CDR3 reads TGTGCCAGCAGCCAAAACCTACAAGCTAGCGGGAGCTCCTACGAGCAGTACTTC. Residues: CASSQNLQASGSSYEQYF. J is TRBJ2-7 and V is TRBV4-2; TRBD2 agrees at 10 bases. CDR3 size: 18 residues. CDR1 is LGHNA, CDR2 YNFKEQ, per germline. V shed 2 bases, J shed 0 bases, and the junction held 10 bases outside the gene matches.